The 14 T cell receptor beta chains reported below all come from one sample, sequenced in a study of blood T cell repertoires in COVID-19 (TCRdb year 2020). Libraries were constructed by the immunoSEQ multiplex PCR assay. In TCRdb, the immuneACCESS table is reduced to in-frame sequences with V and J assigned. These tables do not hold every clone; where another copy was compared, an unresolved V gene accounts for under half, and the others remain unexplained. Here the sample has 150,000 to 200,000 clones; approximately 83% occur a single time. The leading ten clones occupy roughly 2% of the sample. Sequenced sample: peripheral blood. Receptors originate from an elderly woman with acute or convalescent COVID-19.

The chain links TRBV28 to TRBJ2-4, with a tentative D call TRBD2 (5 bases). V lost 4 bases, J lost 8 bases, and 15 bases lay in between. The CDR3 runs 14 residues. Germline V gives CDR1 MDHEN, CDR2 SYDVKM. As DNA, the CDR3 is TGTGCCAGCAGTTCCCCCGGACTTCGGGACATTCAGTACTTC. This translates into CASSSPGLRDIQYF.

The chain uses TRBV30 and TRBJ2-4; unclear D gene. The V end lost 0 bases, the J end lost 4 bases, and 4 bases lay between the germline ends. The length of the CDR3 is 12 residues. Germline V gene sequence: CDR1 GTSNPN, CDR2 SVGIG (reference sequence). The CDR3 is CAWSVSKNIQYF. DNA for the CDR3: TGTGCCTGGAGTGTTTCTAAAAACATTCAGTACTTC.

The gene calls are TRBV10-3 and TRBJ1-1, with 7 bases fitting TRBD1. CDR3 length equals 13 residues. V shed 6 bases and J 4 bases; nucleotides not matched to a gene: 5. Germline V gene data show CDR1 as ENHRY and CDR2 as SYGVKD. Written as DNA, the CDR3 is TGTGCCATCAGAAACACAGGGGCCACTGAAGCTTTCTTT. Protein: CAIRNTGATEAFF.

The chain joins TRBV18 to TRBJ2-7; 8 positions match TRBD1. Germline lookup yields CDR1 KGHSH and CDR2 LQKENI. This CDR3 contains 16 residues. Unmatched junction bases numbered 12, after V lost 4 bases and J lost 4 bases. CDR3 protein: CASSRQGAGATYEQYF. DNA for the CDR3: TGTGCCAGCTCACGCCAGGGGGCAGGGGCCACATACGAGCAGTACTTC.

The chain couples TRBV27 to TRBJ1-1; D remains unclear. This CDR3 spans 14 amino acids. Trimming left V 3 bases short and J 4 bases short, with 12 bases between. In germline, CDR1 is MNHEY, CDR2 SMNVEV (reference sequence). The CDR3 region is CASSFEQKSTEAFF. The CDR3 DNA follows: TGTGCCAGCAGTTTCGAACAGAAGTCCACTGAAGCTTTCTTT.

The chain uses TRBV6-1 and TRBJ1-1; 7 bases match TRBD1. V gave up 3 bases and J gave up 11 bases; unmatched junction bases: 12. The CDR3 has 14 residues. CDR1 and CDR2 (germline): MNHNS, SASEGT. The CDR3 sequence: CASSETGLAPRAFF. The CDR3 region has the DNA TGTGCCAGCAGTGAGACAGGGCTAGCCCCGAGGGCTTTCTTT.

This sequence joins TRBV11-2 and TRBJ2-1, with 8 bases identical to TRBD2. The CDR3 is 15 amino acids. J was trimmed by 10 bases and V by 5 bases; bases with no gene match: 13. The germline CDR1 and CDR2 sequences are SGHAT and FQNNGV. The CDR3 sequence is CASSPSGGTSPEQFF. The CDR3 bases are TGTGCCAGCAGCCCGAGTGGCGGGACTAGTCCCGAGCAGTTCTTC.

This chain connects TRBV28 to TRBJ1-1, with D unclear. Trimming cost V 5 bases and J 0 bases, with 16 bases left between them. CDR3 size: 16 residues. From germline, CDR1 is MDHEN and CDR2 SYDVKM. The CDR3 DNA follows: TGTGCCAGCAGTCTAGATGCTCGGGGAGTGAACACTGAAGCTTTCTTT. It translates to CASSLDARGVNTEAFF.

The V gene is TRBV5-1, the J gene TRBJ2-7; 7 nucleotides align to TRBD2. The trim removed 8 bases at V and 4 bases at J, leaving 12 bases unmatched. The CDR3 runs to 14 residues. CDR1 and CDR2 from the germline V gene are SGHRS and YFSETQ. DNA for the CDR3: TGCGCCAGTTCCCTCACCGGGACTAAATACGAGCAGTACTTC. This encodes CASSLTGTKYEQYF. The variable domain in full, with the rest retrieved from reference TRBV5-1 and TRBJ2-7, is KAGVTQTPRYLIKTRGQQVTLSCSPISGHRSVSWYQQTPGQGLQFLFEYFSETQRNKGNFPGRFSGRQFSNSRSEMNVSTLELGDSALYLCASSLTGTKYEQYFGPGTRLTVT.

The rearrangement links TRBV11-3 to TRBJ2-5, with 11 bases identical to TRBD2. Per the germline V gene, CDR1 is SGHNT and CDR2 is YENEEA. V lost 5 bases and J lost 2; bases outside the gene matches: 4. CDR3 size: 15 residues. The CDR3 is CASSPGLAAQETQYF. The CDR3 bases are TGTGCCAGCAGCCCGGGACTAGCGGCGCAAGAGACCCAGTACTTC.

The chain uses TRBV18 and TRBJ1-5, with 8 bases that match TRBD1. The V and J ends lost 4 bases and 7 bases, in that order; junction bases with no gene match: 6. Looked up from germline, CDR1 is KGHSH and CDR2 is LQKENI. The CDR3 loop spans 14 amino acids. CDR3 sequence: CASSLKTGEQPQHF. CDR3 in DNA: TGTGCCAGCTCACTAAAGACAGGGGAGCAGCCCCAGCATTTT.

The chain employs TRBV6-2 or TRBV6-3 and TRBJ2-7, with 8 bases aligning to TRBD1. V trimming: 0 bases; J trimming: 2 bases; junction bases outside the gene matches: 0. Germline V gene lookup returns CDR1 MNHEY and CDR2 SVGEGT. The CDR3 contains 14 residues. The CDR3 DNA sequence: TGTGCCAGCAGTTACTCGGACAGGGCCTACGAGCAGTACTTC. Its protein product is CASSYSDRAYEQYF.

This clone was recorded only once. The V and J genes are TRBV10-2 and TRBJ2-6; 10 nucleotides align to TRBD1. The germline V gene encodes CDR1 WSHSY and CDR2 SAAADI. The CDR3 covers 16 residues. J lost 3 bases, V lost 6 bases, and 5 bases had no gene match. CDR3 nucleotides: TGCGCCAGCAGGGACAGGGGGGAAGGTGGGGCCAACGTCCTGACTTTC. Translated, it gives CASRDRGEGGANVLTF.

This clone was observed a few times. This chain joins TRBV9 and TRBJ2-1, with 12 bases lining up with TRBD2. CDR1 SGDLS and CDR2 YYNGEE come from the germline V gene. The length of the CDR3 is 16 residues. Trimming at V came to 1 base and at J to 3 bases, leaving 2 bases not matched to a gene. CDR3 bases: TGTGCCAGCAGCGTAACTAGCGGGGGGATCTACAATGAGCAGTTCTTC. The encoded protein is CASSVTSGGIYNEQFF.